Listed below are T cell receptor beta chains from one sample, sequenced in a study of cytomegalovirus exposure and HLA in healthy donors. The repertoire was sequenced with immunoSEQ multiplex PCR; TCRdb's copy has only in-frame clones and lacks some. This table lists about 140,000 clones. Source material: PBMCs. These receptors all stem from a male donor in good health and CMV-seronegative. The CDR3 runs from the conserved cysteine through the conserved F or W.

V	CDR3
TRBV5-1	CASSSTYRTDMDNEQFF
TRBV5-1	CASVQGASNTEAFF
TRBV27	CASSLSGTGALSYGYTF
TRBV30	CASTTGGNSPLHF
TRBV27	CASSLSWGTALSSYNEQFF
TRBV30	CAWTKNAYKNIQYF
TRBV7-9	CASSLGVEGWDTEAFF
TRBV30	CAWRALVAGPTDTQYF
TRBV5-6	CASSYRLAGQRYTGELFF
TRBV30	CASHGTTNEKLFF
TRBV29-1	CSVGDRATDTQYF
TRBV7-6	CASSLDAGGGYTF
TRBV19	CASSPLQGHPSGYTF
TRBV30	CAWKYRGMGTGELFF
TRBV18	CASSPGTGIDNSPLHF
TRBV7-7	CASSPGTGYNEQFF
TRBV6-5	CASSPGHTTGELFF
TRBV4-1	CASSQVPQRYIYEQYF
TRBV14	CASSQGSYYGYTF
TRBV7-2	CASPLSKGAPRWTEAFF
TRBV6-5	CASTPTGGTNIQYF
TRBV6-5	CASSYRDSGRPQHF
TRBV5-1	CASSLSGPIAKNIQYF
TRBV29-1	CSLYGGAGTEAFF